The 16 T cell receptor beta chains below were found in one sample sequenced in a study of Graves' ophthalmopathy and Graves' hyperthyroidism. TCR beta CDR3 amplification used RNA transcripts. HTBI primers were used in a first-round RT-PCR, which preceded a second-round multiplex PCR. TCRdb redid the calling of the multiplex PCR reads with MiXCR, one entry per CDR3 protein. Among roughly 600,000 distinct CDR3 sequences, less than 40% were seen once, and the ten largest hold around 4%. The sequenced material came from peripheral blood or thyroid tissue (not recorded which). The receptors derive from an adult man with Graves' hyperthyroidism.

On this clonotype: This clone may be a read error of a much larger clone one base away. The V call is TRBV9, the J call TRBJ2-6; TRBD1 aligns across 8 bases. This CDR3 has 17 amino acids. Germline CDR1 is SGDLS and CDR2 is YYNGEE. The CDR3 nucleotides are TGTACCAGCAGCCAGACAGGGGTGGAGACTGGGGCCAACGTCCTGACTTTC. Its translation is CTSSQTGVETGANVLTF.

The V and J genes are TRBV11-1 and TRBJ2-3; 7 nucleotides line up with TRBD1. Per the germline V gene, CDR1 is SGHAT and CDR2 is FQDESV (reference sequence). The CDR3 covers 15 residues. V shed 3 bases and J 7 bases; nucleotides not matched to a gene: 10. The CDR3 region is CASSLDRHVGNTQYF. The CDR3 bases are TGTGCCAGCAGCTTGGACAGGCACGTCGGTAATACGCAGTATTTT. Supplemented by reference TRBV11-1 and TRBJ2-3, the full variable domain reads EAEVAQSPRYKITEKSQAVAFWCDPISGHATLYWYRQILGQGPELLVQFQDESVVDDSQLPKDRFSAERLKGVDSTLKIQPAELGDSAMYLCASSLDRHVGNTQYFGPGTRLTVL.

The chain carries TRBV29-1 and TRBJ2-7; 9 positions agree with TRBD2. This CDR3 has 13 residues. Trimming removed 5 bases from V and 4 bases from J; junction bases left unmatched: 6. CDR1 is SQVTM and CDR2 is ANQGSEA in the germline V gene. The CDR3 spells CSVYSSGVYEQYF. CDR3 DNA sequence: TGCAGCGTTTATTCTAGCGGGGTTTACGAGCAGTACTTC.

Only one count was recorded for this clonotype. The genes are TRBV20-1 and TRBJ1-2; no definite D call. The CDR3 consists of 12 residues. From germline, CDR1 is DFQATT and CDR2 SNEGSKA (reference sequence). Deletions cut 2 bases from V and 8 bases from J, with 12 bases between. The CDR3 spells CSARPQPPGYTF. In nucleotides, the CDR3 is TGCAGTGCTAGACCTCAGCCCCCGGGCTACACCTTC.

V usage is TRBV7-9 and J usage is TRBJ2-2; D is undetermined. V gave up 1 base and J gave up 4 bases, with 16 bases separating them. Germline lookup yields CDR1 SEHNR and CDR2 FQNEAQ (reference sequence). The CDR3 has 17 amino acids. The CDR3 DNA follows: TGTGCCAGCAGCTTAGACTCCGGGTTTTCCGGCACCGGGGAGCTGTTTTTT. This codes for CASSLDSGFSGTGELFF.

This clonotype was seen only a few times. The chain carries TRBV7-2 and TRBJ2-3, with D perhaps given as TRBD1 or TRBD2 (6 bases each). CDR3 length: 14 residues. The V end lost 4 bases, the J end lost 5 bases, and 13 bases lay between the germline ends. Germline loops: CDR1 SGHTA, CDR2 FQGNSA. The DNA for the CDR3 is TGTGCCAGCAGCTCTGGAGGGGGACGAGATACGCAGTATTTT. Protein: CASSSGGGRDTQYF.

This clonotype was picked up a small number of times. The chain recombines TRBV28 with TRBJ1-4; the match to TRBD1 covers 12 bases. The ends lost 6 bases at V and 8 bases at J; junction bases unmatched: 7. The length of the CDR3 is 15 residues. Germline CDR1 is MDHEN and CDR2 is SYDVKM. Here the CDR3 DNA reads TGTGCCAGCAGCACCCCGGGACAGGGGGCCGAAAAACTGTTTTTT. Encoded protein: CASSTPGQGAEKLFF.

This clonotype was detected ten times or more. The chain employs TRBV12-3 or TRBV12-4 and TRBJ2-2; D uncertain. This CDR3 has 13 amino acids. V lost 5 bases to trimming and J lost 1 base, with 5 bases between them. CDR3 in amino acids: CASSPGNTGELFF. CDR3 sequence (DNA): TGTGCCAGCAGTCCCGGGAACACCGGGGAGCTGTTTTTT.

This chain uses TRBV19 with TRBJ2-7; 10 nucleotides align to TRBD1. The CDR3 has 15 residues. Germline-derived CDR1 and CDR2 are LNHDA and SQIVND (reference sequence). After removal of 3 bases from V and 3 bases from J, the junction contained 5 bases not matched to a gene. CDR3 nucleotide sequence: TGTGCCAGTAGTATCATGGACAGGGGGGACTACGAGCAGTACTTC. It codes for CASSIMDRGDYEQYF.

Concerning this clonotype: A much larger clone differs from this one at a single base, so this may be a read error. This sequence joins TRBV6-4 and TRBJ2-2, with D possibly TRBD2 on 5 matching bases. The length of the CDR3 is 16 residues. The germline V gene encodes CDR1 MRHNA and CDR2 SNTAGT. DNA of the CDR3: TGTGCCAGCAGTTACAGACCGGGCCTCAACACCGGGGAGCTGCTTTTT. This sequence encodes CASSYRPGLNTGELLF.

The V call is TRBV10-2, the J call TRBJ2-7; TRBD2 matches at 12 bases. Unmatched junction bases numbered 5, after V lost 6 bases and J lost 2 bases. CDR1 WSHSY and CDR2 SAAADI come from the germline V gene. The CDR3 length is 15 residues. The CDR3, as DNA: TGCGCCAGCAGACCAACTAGCGGGGGGACCTACGAGCAGTACTTC. It specifies CASRPTSGGTYEQYF.

This clonotype was observed at least ten times. V and J are TRBV20-1 and TRBJ1-5; D might be TRBD1 (6 bases). Germline CDR1 DFQATT, CDR2 SNEGSKA (reference sequence). The CDR3 totals 15 residues. V lost 2 bases to trimming and J lost 3 bases, with 14 bases between them. DNA for the CDR3: TGCAGTGCTAGAACTCCCGACAGGTACAATCAGCCCCAGCATTTT. This translates into CSARTPDRYNQPQHF.

This clonotype was seen a few times. A read error may explain this, as a much larger clone is one base away. This rearrangement joins TRBV7-2 to TRBJ2-7, with 13 positions matching TRBD2. The trim removed 5 bases at V and 3 bases at J, leaving 1 base unmatched. This CDR3 is built from 14 residues. Germline values: CDR1 SGHTA, CDR2 FQGNSA. The CDR3 region has the DNA TGTGCCAGCAGCACTAGCGGGGGGGACTACGAGCAGTACTTC. It translates to CASSTSGGDYEQYF.

The rearrangement joins TRBV29-1 to TRBJ1-2; maybe TRBD1 (5 bases). In germline, CDR1 is SQVTM, CDR2 ANQGSEA. The CDR3 totals 13 residues. V lost 7 bases to trimming and J lost 8 bases, with 20 bases between them. The DNA of the CDR3 is TGCAGCGAGACCGGGACCACTAAGAGGGGCTACACCTTC. The encoded protein is CSETGTTKRGYTF.

This chain joins TRBV7-9 and TRBJ2-2; 8 bases fit TRBD1. Germline CDR1 reads SEHNR; CDR2 reads FQNEAQ (reference sequence). Trimming cost V 5 bases and J 6 bases; bases outside gene matches: 5. The CDR3 contains 14 residues. CDR3 loop: CASSLQQGAGELFF. The CDR3, as DNA: TGTGCCAGCAGCCTGCAACAGGGGGCCGGGGAGCTGTTTTTT.

The rearrangement joins TRBV10-3 to TRBJ1-5; no clear D. The germline V gene encodes CDR1 ENHRY and CDR2 SYGVKD. The CDR3 consists of 14 residues. V dropped 0 bases and J dropped 6 bases, with 9 bases sitting between them. The CDR3 region is CAISESTSGQPQHF. CDR3 nucleotide sequence: TGTGCCATCAGTGAGTCGACCTCGGGTCAGCCCCAGCATTTT.